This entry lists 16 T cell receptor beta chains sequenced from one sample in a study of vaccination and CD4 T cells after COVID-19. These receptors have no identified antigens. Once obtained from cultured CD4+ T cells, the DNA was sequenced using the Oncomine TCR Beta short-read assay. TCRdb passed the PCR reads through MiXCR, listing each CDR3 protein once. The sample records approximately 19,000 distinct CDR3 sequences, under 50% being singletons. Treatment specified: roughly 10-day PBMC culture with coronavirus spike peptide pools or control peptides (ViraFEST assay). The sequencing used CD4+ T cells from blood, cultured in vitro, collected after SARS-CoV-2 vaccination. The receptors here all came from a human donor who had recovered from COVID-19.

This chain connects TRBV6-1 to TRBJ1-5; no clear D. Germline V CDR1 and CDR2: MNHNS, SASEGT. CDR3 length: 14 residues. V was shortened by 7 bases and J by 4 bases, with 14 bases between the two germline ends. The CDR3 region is CASTIGRANQPQHF. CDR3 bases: TGTGCCAGCACCATTGGACGGGCAAATCAGCCCCAGCATTTT.

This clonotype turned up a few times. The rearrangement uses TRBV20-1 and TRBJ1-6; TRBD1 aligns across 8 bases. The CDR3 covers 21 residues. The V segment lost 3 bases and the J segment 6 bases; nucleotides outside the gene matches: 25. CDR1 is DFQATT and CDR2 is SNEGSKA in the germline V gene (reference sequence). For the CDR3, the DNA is TGCAGTGCTAGGAGGGACAGGACCTCGGCCCGACCCGGTGGTAGTAATTCACCCCTCCACTTT. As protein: CSARRDRTSARPGGSNSPLHF.

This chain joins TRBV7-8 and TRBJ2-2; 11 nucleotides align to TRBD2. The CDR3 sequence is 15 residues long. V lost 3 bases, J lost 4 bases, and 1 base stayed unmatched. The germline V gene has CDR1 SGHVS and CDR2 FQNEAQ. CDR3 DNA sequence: TGTGCCAGCAGCTTCGGACTAGCGGGCACCGGGGAGCTGTTTTTT. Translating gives CASSFGLAGTGELFF.

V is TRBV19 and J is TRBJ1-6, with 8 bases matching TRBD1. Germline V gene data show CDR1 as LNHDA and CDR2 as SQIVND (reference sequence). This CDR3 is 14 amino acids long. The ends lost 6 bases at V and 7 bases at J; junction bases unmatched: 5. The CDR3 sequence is CASSLQGVNSPLHF. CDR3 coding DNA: TGTGCCAGTAGCTTACAGGGGGTGAATTCACCCCTCCACTTT.

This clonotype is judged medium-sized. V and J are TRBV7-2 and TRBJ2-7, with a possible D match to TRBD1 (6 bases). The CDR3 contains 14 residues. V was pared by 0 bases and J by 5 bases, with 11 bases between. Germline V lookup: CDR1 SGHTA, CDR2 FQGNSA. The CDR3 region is CASSLAAGANEQYF. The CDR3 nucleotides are TGTGCCAGCAGCTTAGCCGCAGGGGCAAACGAGCAGTACTTC. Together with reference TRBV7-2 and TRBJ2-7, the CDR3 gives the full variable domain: GAGVSQSPSNKVTEKGKDVELRCDPISGHTALYWYRQSLGQGLEFLIYFQGNSAPDKSGLPSDRFSAERTGGSVSTLTIQRTQQEDSAVYLCASSLAAGANEQYFGPGTRLTVT.

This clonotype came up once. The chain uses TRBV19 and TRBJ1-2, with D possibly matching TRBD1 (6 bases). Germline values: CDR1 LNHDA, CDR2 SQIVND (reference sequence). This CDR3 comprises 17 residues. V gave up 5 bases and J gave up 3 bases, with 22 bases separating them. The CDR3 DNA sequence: TGTGCCAGTAGTTCCCAGCGGTCGGGCAGGGGTGACTATGGCTACACCTTC. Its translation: CASSSQRSGRGDYGYTF.

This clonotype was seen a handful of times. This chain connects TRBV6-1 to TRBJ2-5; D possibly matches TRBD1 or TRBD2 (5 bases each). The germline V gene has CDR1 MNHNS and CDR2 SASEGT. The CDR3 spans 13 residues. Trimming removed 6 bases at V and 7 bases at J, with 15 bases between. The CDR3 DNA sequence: TGTGCCAGCAGCCCACTGGGACGCGGGACCCAGTACTTC. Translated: CASSPLGRGTQYF.

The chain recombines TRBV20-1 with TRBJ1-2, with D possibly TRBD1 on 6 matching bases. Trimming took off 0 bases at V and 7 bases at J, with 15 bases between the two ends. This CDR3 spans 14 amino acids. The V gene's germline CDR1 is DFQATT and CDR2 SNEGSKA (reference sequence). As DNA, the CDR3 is TGCAGTGCTAGAGATAGGGGGGGGCAGGGTGGCTACACCTTC. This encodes CSARDRGGQGGYTF.

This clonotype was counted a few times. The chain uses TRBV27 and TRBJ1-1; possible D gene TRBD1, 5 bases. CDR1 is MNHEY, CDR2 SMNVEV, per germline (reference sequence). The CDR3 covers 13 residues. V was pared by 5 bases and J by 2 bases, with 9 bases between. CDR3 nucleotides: TGTGCCAGCAGTGGGGGGGTAAACACTGAAGCTTTCTTT. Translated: CASSGGVNTEAFF.

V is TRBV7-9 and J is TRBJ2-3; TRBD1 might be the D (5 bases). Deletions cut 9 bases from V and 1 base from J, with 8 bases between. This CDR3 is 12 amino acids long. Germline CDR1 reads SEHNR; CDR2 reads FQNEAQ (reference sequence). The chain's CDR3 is CASTRGTDTQYF. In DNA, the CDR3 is TGTGCCAGTACCAGGGGCACAGATACGCAGTATTTT.

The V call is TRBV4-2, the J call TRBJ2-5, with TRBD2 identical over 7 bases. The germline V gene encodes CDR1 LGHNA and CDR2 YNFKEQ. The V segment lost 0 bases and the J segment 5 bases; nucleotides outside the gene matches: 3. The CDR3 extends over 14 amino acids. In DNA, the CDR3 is TGTGCCAGCAGCCAAGACGGGGGGAGCGAGACCCAGTACTTC. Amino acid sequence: CASSQDGGSETQYF.

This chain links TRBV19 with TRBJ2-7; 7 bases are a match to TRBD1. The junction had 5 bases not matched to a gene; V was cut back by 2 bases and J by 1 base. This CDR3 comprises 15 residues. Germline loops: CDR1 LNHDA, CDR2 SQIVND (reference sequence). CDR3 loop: CASSIQAGGSYEQYF. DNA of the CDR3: TGTGCCAGTAGTATACAGGCAGGGGGATCCTACGAGCAGTACTTC.

The CDR3 sequence is CASSSGTVSLYQETQYF. The CDR3 nucleotides are TGTGCCAGCAGTTCCGGGACAGTGAGTTTGTACCAAGAGACCCAGTACTTC. The rearrangement joins TRBV7-9 to TRBJ2-5; the match to TRBD1 covers 7 bases. The CDR3 is made up of 17 amino acids. The V gene's germline CDR1 is SEHNR and CDR2 FQNEAQ (reference sequence). V lost 6 bases, J lost 0 bases, and 13 bases stayed unmatched.

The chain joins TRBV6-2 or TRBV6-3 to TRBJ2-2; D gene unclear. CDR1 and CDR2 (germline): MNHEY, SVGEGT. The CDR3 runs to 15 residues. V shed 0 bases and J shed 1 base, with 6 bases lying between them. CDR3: CASSYSRQNTGELFF. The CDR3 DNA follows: TGTGCCAGCAGTTACTCGAGGCAGAACACCGGGGAGCTGTTTTTT.

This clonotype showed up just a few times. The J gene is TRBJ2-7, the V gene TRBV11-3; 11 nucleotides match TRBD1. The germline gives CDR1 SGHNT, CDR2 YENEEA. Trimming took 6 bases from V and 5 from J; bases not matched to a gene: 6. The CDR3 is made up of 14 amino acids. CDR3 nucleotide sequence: TGTGCCAGCAGGGTGGGACAGGGGGACAACGAGCAGTACTTC. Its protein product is CASRVGQGDNEQYF.

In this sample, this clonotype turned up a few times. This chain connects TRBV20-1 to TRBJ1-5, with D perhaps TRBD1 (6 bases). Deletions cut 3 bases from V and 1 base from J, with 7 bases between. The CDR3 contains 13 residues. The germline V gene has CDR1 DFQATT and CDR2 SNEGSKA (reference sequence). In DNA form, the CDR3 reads TGCAGTGCTAGGGACAGAAGCAATCAGCCCCAGCATTTT. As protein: CSARDRSNQPQHF.